The rows below give T cell receptor beta chains drawn from one sample of a study of shared clonotypes between healthy human individuals. The protocol was immunoSEQ multiplex PCR, while the TCRdb copy is restricted to in-frame clones and leaves out a portion. The data contain about 2.1 million clones, 90% to 95% of them singletons. Sequences were obtained from naive CD8+ T cells from PBMCs. The receptors originated from a man in his late teens or twenties in good health. Some clones in this sample may be carry-over from other donors' samples. The CDR3 runs from the conserved cysteine through the conserved F or W. The D gene is left open where the match is weak. Only part of the rows carry a size: once, few, many, or a class if the clone is expanded.

abundance,j_gene,d_gene,v_gene,CDR3nt,CDR3aa
.,TRBJ2-7,.,TRBV6-5,TGTGCCAGCAGGGACAGCGAGAACTACGAGCAGTACTTC,CASRDSENYEQYF
.,TRBJ2-1,TRBD1,TRBV4-1,TGCGCCAGCAGCCACACATGGGGGACAGGGGTCGTCAATGAGCAGTTCTTC,CASSHTWGTGVVNEQFF
.,TRBJ2-4,.,TRBV4-1,TGCGCCAGCAGCCTAGGACTAGCCAAAAACATTCAGTACTTC,CASSLGLAKNIQYF
.,TRBJ1-3,.,TRBV28,TGTGCCAGCAGTACGGGTGACACCATATATTTT,CASSTGDTIYF
once,TRBJ2-2,.,TRBV9,TGTGCCAGCAGCCGCCCTAAGGAAACCCCTAACACCGGGGAGCTGTTTTTT,CASSRPKETPNTGELFF
.,TRBJ2-2,.,TRBV6-5,TGTGCCAGCAGTTACAGTTTGGAGTCCGGGGAGCTGTTTTTT,CASSYSLESGELFF
.,TRBJ2-5,TRBD2,TRBV9,TGTGCCAGCAGCGACCCCCTAGCGGGAAAAGAGACCCAGTACTTC,CASSDPLAGKETQYF
.,TRBJ2-3,TRBD2,TRBV9,TGTGCCAGCAGCGTAGCGGCTAGCGGAACCACAGATACGCAGTATTTT,CASSVAASGTTDTQYF
.,TRBJ2-2,.,TRBV27,TGTGCCAGCAGTTTACGTGGCGTCCCCGGGGAGCTGTTTTTT,CASSLRGVPGELFF
.,TRBJ2-7,.,TRBV27,TGTGCCAGCAGTCCCGGAGTAGCGGTTTACGAGCAGTACTTC,CASSPGVAVYEQYF
.,TRBJ2-1,TRBD2,TRBV2,TGTGCCAGCAGTTCCTTATGGACTAGCGGGAGGGGCGGGGAGTTCTTC,CASSSLWTSGRGGEFF
.,TRBJ2-7,.,TRBV29-1,TGCAGCGTTGAAGCACAGGAGGGGTACGAGCAGTACTTC,CSVEAQEGYEQYF
once,TRBJ2-7,.,TRBV10-3,TGTGCCATCAGTGGAAGTCCCTCGGCGGGAAACTCCTACGAGCAGTACTTC,CAISGSPSAGNSYEQYF
.,TRBJ2-7,TRBD2,TRBV9,TGTGCCAGCAGCCCTAGCGGGGGCTCCTACGAGCAGTACTTC,CASSPSGGSYEQYF
.,TRBJ1-1,.,TRBV30,TGTGCCTGGAGTTGGAGGGGCTGGAACACTGAAGCTTTCTTT,CAWSWRGWNTEAFF
.,TRBJ2-1,.,TRBV4-1,TGCGCCAGCAGCAAAGTGACAGCGACCGCCGACAATGAGCAGTTCTTC,CASSKVTATADNEQFF
.,TRBJ2-1,TRBD2,TRBV5-4,TGTGCCAGCAGCCCCGGGGGGTCCAATGAGCAGTTCTTC,CASSPGGSNEQFF
.,TRBJ2-4,.,TRBV19,TGTGCCAGTAGTATCACCGAGAAAAACATTCAGTACTTC,CASSITEKNIQYF
.,TRBJ2-2,TRBD2,TRBV4-1,TGCGCCAGCAGCCTACCGGGGAGGGCCGGGGAGCTGTTTTTT,CASSLPGRAGELFF
.,TRBJ2-1,.,TRBV13,TGTGCCAGCAGCCTTAGCGGTCCCCCCCGAAGTCGGGGGTACAATGAGCAGTTCTTC,CASSLSGPPRSRGYNEQFF
.,TRBJ2-7,TRBD1,TRBV9,TGTGCCAGCAGCGTTCGACAGGGATGGAACGAGCAGTACTTC,CASSVRQGWNEQYF
once,TRBJ1-1,TRBD1,TRBV5-4,TGTGCCAGCAGCTTAGACAGGGGCCAGAACACTGAAGCTTTCTTT,CASSLDRGQNTEAFF
.,TRBJ2-7,.,TRBV7-9,TGTGCCAGCAGCTTAGACAGGGCATACGAGCAGTACTTC,CASSLDRAYEQYF
once,TRBJ1-3,.,TRBV4-3,TGCGCCAGCAGCCAAGGCGGCGGAAACACCATATATTTT,CASSQGGGNTIYF
few,TRBJ1-1,TRBD1,TRBV11-2,TGTGCCAGCAGCACACCGGGACAGGGCAACACTGAAGCTTTCTTT,CASSTPGQGNTEAFF
.,TRBJ1-2,.,TRBV10-2,TGCGCCAGCAGTGAGGGGGACCTTTATGGCTACACCTTC,CASSEGDLYGYTF
few,TRBJ1-5,.,TRBV9,TGTGCCAGCAGCGTAGGTGTGAATCAGCCCCAGCATTTT,CASSVGVNQPQHF
.,TRBJ1-6,.,TRBV6-4,TGTGCCAGCAGTGACGGGTTTCCTGAAAGGCCCCTCCACTTT,CASSDGFPERPLHF
.,TRBJ1-4,TRBD1,TRBV19,TGTGCCAGTAGTCCCGGACAGGGGTGGAATGAAAAACTGTTTTTT,CASSPGQGWNEKLFF
.,TRBJ1-2,TRBD1,TRBV27,TGTGCCAGCAGTTTATCTGCAGGGGGCGCGAGCTATGGCTACACCTTC,CASSLSAGGASYGYTF
.,TRBJ1-5,TRBD1,TRBV27,TGTGCCAGCAGTCCCTGGACAGGGAACAATCAGCCCCAGCATTTT,CASSPWTGNNQPQHF
.,TRBJ1-1,.,TRBV12-5,TGTGCTAGTGGTTTGGCCACTCCCTCGGGGCCCCTGAACACTGAAGCTTTCTTT,CASGLATPSGPLNTEAFF
.,TRBJ2-7,TRBD1,TRBV27,TGTGCCAGCAGTGCCCGGACAGGGTGGTCCTACGAGCAGTACTTC,CASSARTGWSYEQYF
.,TRBJ2-3,.,TRBV2,TGTGCCAGCAGTCGTACAAAGACAGATACGCAGTATTTT,CASSRTKTDTQYF
once,TRBJ2-1,.,TRBV7-9,TGTGCCAGCAGGCCTACAATTCCGACCGGGCCTCTTAAACAGAGGCAGTTCTTC,CASRPTIPTGPLKQRQFF
.,TRBJ2-7,.,TRBV27,TGTGCCAGCAGTTTATCGTTGGGGGATCGGTCCTACGAGCAGTACTTC,CASSLSLGDRSYEQYF
.,TRBJ2-4,.,TRBV5-8,TGTGCCAGCAGCTTGGCCCTTAAAGGACTAGCCAAAAACATTCAGTACTTC,CASSLALKGLAKNIQYF
.,TRBJ1-1,.,TRBV10-3,TGTGCCATCAGTGATGGCAGGTCCCGAAGAATGAACACTGAAGCTTTCTTT,CAISDGRSRRMNTEAFF
.,TRBJ2-7,.,TRBV27,TGTGCCAGCAGAAGGAGGGGGAGCTCCTACGAGCAGTACTTC,CASRRRGSSYEQYF
.,TRBJ1-5,.,TRBV4-1,TGCGCCAGCAGCCCCCAAGACAAACCCAGTCAGCCCCAGCATTTT,CASSPQDKPSQPQHF
.,TRBJ2-7,.,TRBV6-5,TGTGCCAGCAGTATTTGGGACGGAAGATCCTACGAGCAGTACTTC,CASSIWDGRSYEQYF
.,TRBJ2-1,TRBD2,TRBV7-9,TGTGCCAGCAGCTCCTTAGCGGGAGACGGGGATGAGCAGTTCTTC,CASSSLAGDGDEQFF
.,TRBJ2-1,TRBD2,TRBV19,TGTGCCAGTAGTATGGCTAGCGGCCCCCGAAACGAGCAGTTCTTC,CASSMASGPRNEQFF
.,TRBJ2-2,.,TRBV7-9,TGTGCCAGCAGCGGGGGACCCTACACCGGGGAGCTGTTTTTT,CASSGGPYTGELFF
.,TRBJ1-2,TRBD1,TRBV7-9,TGTGCCAGCAGCTCGTCAACAGGGGACTATGGCTACACCTTC,CASSSSTGDYGYTF
.,TRBJ1-2,TRBD1,TRBV28,TGTGCCAGCAGTTCGGGGACAGGCTTGGGAGGCTACACCTTC,CASSSGTGLGGYTF
.,TRBJ2-7,.,TRBV10-1,TGCGCCATCCCCCGCCGGAGGAACGAGCAGTACTTC,CAIPRRRNEQYF
.,TRBJ1-2,.,TRBV19,TGTGCCAGTAGTATTGGATATGGCTACACCTTC,CASSIGYGYTF
.,TRBJ2-5,.,TRBV11-2,TGTGCCAGCAGCTTAACAGCCCAAGAGACCCAGTACTTC,CASSLTAQETQYF
.,TRBJ2-4,.,TRBV28,TGTGCCAGCCCTGTGGGATCGGCCAAAAACATTCAGTACTTC,CASPVGSAKNIQYF
.,TRBJ2-3,.,TRBV28,TGTGCCAGCAGCTTTGCGGGGAGCACAGATACGCAGTATTTT,CASSFAGSTDTQYF
once,TRBJ1-4,.,TRBV18,TGTGCCAGCTCAGCAAGAAATGAAAAACTGTTTTTT,CASSARNEKLFF
.,TRBJ2-7,.,TRBV9,TGTGCCAGCAGCCCCGGCTCCTACGAGCAGTACTTC,CASSPGSYEQYF
.,TRBJ2-7,TRBD1,TRBV28,TGTGCCAGCAGTTTAAGGCGGGACAGGTTCTACGAGCAGTACTTC,CASSLRRDRFYEQYF
.,TRBJ2-7,TRBD2,TRBV19,TGTGCCAGTAGTCTTAGGACTAGCGGGAGTCCGTACGAGCAGTACTTC,CASSLRTSGSPYEQYF
.,TRBJ2-5,.,TRBV5-6,TGTGCCAGCAGCTTTTATAATGGAGAGACCCAGTACTTC,CASSFYNGETQYF
.,TRBJ2-7,.,TRBV27,TGTGCCAGCAGTTTCGGGATAACCTACGAGCAGTACTTC,CASSFGITYEQYF
.,TRBJ2-7,TRBD2,TRBV27,TGTGCCAGCAGTCAAGGACTAGCGGCCTACGAGCAGTACTTC,CASSQGLAAYEQYF
.,TRBJ2-1,TRBD2,TRBV5-6,TGTGCCAGCAGCCTGTGGACTAGCGGACCTCGGGGTGAGCAGTTCTTC,CASSLWTSGPRGEQFF